This T cell receptor (beta chain) was documented in a study of T cell responses to AZD1222 COVID-19 vaccine. Repertoires were generated with immunoSEQ multiplex PCR, while TCRdb's copy carries only in-frame clones and drops some. The table shows 74,000 or so clones, with 84% occurring only once. The CDR3 extends over 16 amino acids. The sequenced sample was peripheral blood, obtained on day 0 of AZD1222 vaccination. The genes are TRBV21-1 and TRBJ1-5. TRBV21-1 has pseudogene status. This TCR was sampled from an adult in good health. The CDR3 loop is CASSKGAGRLDQPQHF. The DNA of the CDR3 is TGTGCCAGCAGCAAAGGGGCAGGGAGACTGGATCAGCCCCAGCATTTT.